The 31 T cell receptor beta chains below come from one sample, sequenced in a study of T cell repertoires in ileal Crohn's disease (dated by TCRdb to the late 2010s). Library construction relied on the immunoSEQ multiplex PCR assay. Imported from immuneACCESS, the table was reduced by TCRdb to in-frame sequences with V and J called. These copies leave out some clones; in studies compared against another copy, an unresolved V gene accounts for under half, and the cause of the remainder is not known. This sample comprises 25,000 to 35,000 clones, roughly three quarters of them detected only once. The biggest ten clones account for around 5.5% of the sample. The specimen sequenced was ileal tissue. The receptor set was obtained from an adult with Crohn's disease.

The V gene is TRBV6-5, the J gene TRBJ2-7, with no clear D. V shed 2 bases and J shed 7 bases, with 12 bases lying between them. The length of the CDR3 is 13 residues. The germline V gene encodes CDR1 MNHEY and CDR2 SVGAGI. The CDR3 spells CASSYTETGEQYF. Here the CDR3 DNA reads TGTGCCAGCAGTTACACAGAAACCGGAGAGCAGTACTTC.

The rearrangement links TRBV5-8 to TRBJ2-5, with TRBD1 matching 8 bases. After removal of 2 bases from V and 3 bases from J, the junction contained 6 bases not matched to a gene. Germline V lookup: CDR1 SGHTS, CDR2 YDEGEE. This CDR3 spans 15 amino acids. The CDR3: CASSFGTGDKETQYF. CDR3 nucleotide sequence: TGTGCCAGCAGCTTCGGGACAGGAGATAAAGAGACCCAGTACTTC.

The rearrangement uses TRBV6-5 and TRBJ2-1; D perhaps matches TRBD2 (6 bases). V lost 6 bases to trimming and J lost 6 bases, with 12 bases between them. This CDR3 has 13 amino acids. Germline CDR1 MNHEY, CDR2 SVGAGI. The chain's CDR3 is CASSQGEVNEQFF. In DNA form, the CDR3 reads TGTGCCAGCAGCCAAGGGGAGGTCAATGAGCAGTTCTTC.

The genes are TRBV4-1 and TRBJ2-1; D is unclear. Germline lookup yields CDR1 MGHRA and CDR2 YSYEKL. Trimming removed 2 bases at V and 8 bases at J, with 10 bases between. The CDR3 has 13 residues. CDR3 coding DNA: TGCGCCAGCAGCCAAATCCTAGTCGATGAGCAGTTCTTC. Translation gives CASSQILVDEQFF.

V usage is TRBV4-1 and J usage is TRBJ2-7, with TRBD1 as a possible D gene (6 bases). Germline lookup yields CDR1 MGHRA and CDR2 YSYEKL. The V end was cut by 1 base, the J end by 4 bases, with 8 bases between. The CDR3 extends over 13 amino acids. The CDR3 reads CASSQGGLYEQYF. The CDR3 DNA is TGCGCCAGCAGCCAAGGGGGGCTTTACGAGCAGTACTTC.

The chain combines TRBV19 with TRBJ1-3, with 11 bases lining up with TRBD1. Trimming removed 5 bases from V and 3 bases from J; junction bases left unmatched: 9. The CDR3 spans 17 residues. Germline V gene lookup returns CDR1 LNHDA and CDR2 SQIVND (reference sequence). The CDR3, as DNA: TGTGCCAGTAGTTTGAACGGACAGGGGGCATATGGAAACACCATATATTTT. It translates to CASSLNGQGAYGNTIYF.

The chain combines TRBV4-1 with TRBJ2-3; TRBD1 might be the D (5 bases). The V end lost 4 bases, the J end lost 0 bases, and 17 bases lay between the germline ends. This CDR3 has 17 residues. Germline values: CDR1 MGHRA, CDR2 YSYEKL. CDR3 bases: TGCGCCAGCAGCCCCAAACCCTTCGACAGCAGCACAGATACGCAGTATTTT. It yields the protein CASSPKPFDSSTDTQYF.

The CDR3 DNA is TGCAGCGTCGGAGGGGCCTATGGCTACACCTTC. Its protein is CSVGGAYGYTF. The rearrangement joins TRBV29-1 to TRBJ1-2, with D perhaps matching TRBD1 (5 bases). Looked up from germline, CDR1 is SQVTM and CDR2 is ANQGSEA. This CDR3 has 11 residues. V was pared by 6 bases and J by 4 bases, with 9 bases between.

This chain uses TRBV7-9 with TRBJ2-5, with no clear D. Trimming removed 1 base at V and 5 bases at J, with 8 bases between. The germline V gene has CDR1 SEHNR and CDR2 FQNEAQ (reference sequence). The CDR3 is 13 amino acids. The CDR3 loop is CASSLGPLETQYF. The CDR3 DNA reads as TGTGCCAGCAGCTTAGGGCCGCTGGAGACCCAGTACTTC.

The CDR3 DNA reads TGTGCCAGTAGTAAGGAGGGACCAGCGGGTCATACGGCTATCTACGAGCAGTACTTC. Protein sequence: CASSKEGPAGHTAIYEQYF. V usage is TRBV19 and J usage is TRBJ2-7; D is perhaps TRBD2 (6 bases). This CDR3 has 19 amino acids. Per the germline V gene, CDR1 is LNHDA and CDR2 is SQIVND (reference sequence). The germline V and J ends were trimmed by 4 bases and 3 bases, with 28 bases remaining between them.

This chain uses TRBV6-6 with TRBJ1-4; 8 bases map to TRBD1. The CDR3 totals 15 residues. Germline V lookup: CDR1 MNHNY, CDR2 SVGAGI (reference sequence). Trimming cost V 6 bases and J 3 bases; bases outside gene matches: 6. In DNA form, the CDR3 reads TGTGCCAGCAGCAACCTGGACAGGGCTAATGAAAAACTGTTTTTT. Amino acid sequence: CASSNLDRANEKLFF.

V usage is TRBV5-8 and J usage is TRBJ1-5; D possibly corresponds to TRBD1 (5 bases). Germline CDR1 and CDR2: SGHTS and YDEGEE. The CDR3 loop spans 16 amino acids. V was clipped by 4 bases and J by 0 bases, with 14 bases between them. The CDR3 DNA reads TGTGCCAGCAGCCTGGGGGGAGATTATAGCAATCAGCCCCAGCATTTT. Residues: CASSLGGDYSNQPQHF. Combining the CDR3 with reference TRBV5-8 and TRBJ1-5 gives the whole variable domain EAGVTQSPTHLIKTRGQQATLRCSPISGHTSVYWYQQALGLGLQFLLWYDEGEERNRGNFPPRFSGRQFPNYSSELNVNALELEDSALYLCASSLGGDYSNQPQHFGDGTRLSIL.

This chain connects TRBV6-4 to TRBJ2-5, with D tentatively TRBD1 (5 bases). The V gene's germline CDR1 is MRHNA and CDR2 SNTAGT. Trimming stripped 8 bases from V and 2 bases from J, with 18 bases between. The CDR3 has 15 amino acids. The CDR3 sequence: CASDSKEAIQETQYF. The CDR3 DNA is TGTGCCAGCGACAGTAAAGAAGCGATTCAAGAGACCCAGTACTTC.

The gene calls are TRBV6-5 and TRBJ2-5; D perhaps matches TRBD1 (5 bases). V was clipped by 6 bases and J by 4 bases, with 15 bases between them. Germline loops: CDR1 MNHEY, CDR2 SVGAGI. The CDR3 runs to 14 residues. The CDR3 reads CASRPIDRRETQYF. The CDR3 DNA reads as TGTGCCAGCAGGCCTATCGACAGAAGAGAGACCCAGTACTTC.

V gene TRBV7-9 combines with J gene TRBJ2-3, with 7 bases matching TRBD2. The V gene's germline CDR1 is SEHNR and CDR2 FQNEAQ (reference sequence). The CDR3 sequence is 14 residues long. The V gene end was trimmed by 11 bases and the J gene end by 0 bases; junction bases not matched to a gene: 8. This CDR3 is CAGVAGQSTDTQYF. In nucleotides, the CDR3 is TGTGCCGGGGTAGCGGGCCAAAGCACAGATACGCAGTATTTT.

V gene TRBV5-4 combines with J gene TRBJ2-1, with 7 bases aligning to TRBD2. There are 15 residues in the CDR3. V shed 2 bases and J 6 bases; nucleotides not matched to a gene: 8. The germline gives CDR1 SGHNT, CDR2 YYREEE (reference sequence). The CDR3 DNA follows: TGTGCCAGCAGCTTAGGAAGCGGGGCGTTCAATGAGCAGTTCTTC. Protein sequence: CASSLGSGAFNEQFF.

The rearrangement links TRBV6-1 to TRBJ2-7, with D unclear. Trimming stripped 2 bases from V and 2 bases from J, with 10 bases between. The CDR3 runs to 14 residues. CDR1 is MNHNS and CDR2 is SASEGT in the germline V gene. The CDR3: CASSESGKPYEQYF. The CDR3 bases are TGTGCCAGCAGTGAATCAGGTAAACCCTACGAGCAGTACTTC.

The chain links TRBV6-1 to TRBJ1-2, with D perhaps TRBD1 (5 bases). Germline values: CDR1 MNHNS, CDR2 SASEGT. V lost 3 bases and J lost 6, with 14 bases in between. The length of the CDR3 is 14 residues. The CDR3 spells CASSDGGSWDGYTF. The CDR3 bases are TGTGCCAGCAGTGACGGGGGGAGTTGGGATGGCTACACCTTC.

Sample share makes this clone medium-sized. This chain uses TRBV19 with TRBJ1-3, with a possible D match to TRBD1 (5 bases). Germline loops: CDR1 LNHDA, CDR2 SQIVND (reference sequence). The CDR3 covers 14 residues. V shed 7 bases and J shed 0 bases, with 10 bases lying between them. The CDR3 region has the DNA TGTGCCAGTACCCAGGGTTCCTCTGGAAACACCATATATTTT. This translates into CASTQGSSGNTIYF.

The rearrangement links TRBV5-1 to TRBJ1-1; D possibly corresponds to TRBD1 (5 bases). Trimming removed 3 bases at V and 1 base at J, with 7 bases between. The CDR3 is made up of 13 amino acids. Germline lookup yields CDR1 SGHRS and CDR2 YFSETQ. The CDR3 sequence: CASSYQGNTEAFF. The DNA for the CDR3 is TGCGCCAGCAGCTACCAGGGGAACACTGAAGCTTTCTTT.

Note on this clone: One junction end does not reproduce the germline sequence, and a read error may be involved. In the same sample, other DNA sequences code for this CDR3. The chain uses TRBV4-3 and TRBJ1-6, with a tentative D call TRBD1 (5 bases). CDR1 is LGHNA, CDR2 YSLEER, per germline. There are 16 residues in the CDR3. CDR3: CASSQGGADLNSPLHF. The CDR3 bases are TGCGCCAGCAGCCAAGGCGGGGCGGACCTTAATTCCCCCCTCCACTTT.

The genes are TRBV18 and TRBJ1-2; TRBD1 agrees at 9 bases. Germline lookup yields CDR1 KGHSH and CDR2 LQKENI. V lost 2 bases to trimming and J lost 3 bases; unmatched junction nucleotides: 7. The CDR3 has 16 amino acids. The CDR3 loop reads CASSPMGQGTDYGYTF. Here the CDR3 DNA reads TGTGCCAGCTCACCAATGGGACAGGGAACGGACTATGGCTACACCTTC.

This sequence joins TRBV4-2 and TRBJ2-3; maybe TRBD2 (7 bases). V lost 3 bases to trimming and J lost 2 bases, with 18 bases between them. Looked up from germline, CDR1 is LGHNA and CDR2 is YNFKEQ. This CDR3 region has 17 residues. In nucleotides, the CDR3 is TGTGCCAGCAGCCACGCGGGGGCAGGGAGCCACACAGATACGCAGTATTTT. Amino acids: CASSHAGAGSHTDTQYF.

CDR3 nucleotides: TGCGCCAGCAGCTTTAACACCGGGACTAGCGTCGAGCAGTACTTC. It yields the protein CASSFNTGTSVEQYF. This sequence joins TRBV5-1 and TRBJ2-7, with TRBD2 matching 10 bases. The CDR3 totals 15 residues. Germline CDR1 SGHRS, CDR2 YFSETQ. The junction had 8 bases not matched to a gene; V was cut back by 2 bases and J by 6 bases.

This sequence joins TRBV4-3 and TRBJ2-6, with D tentatively TRBD1 (6 bases). The CDR3 extends over 16 amino acids. CDR1 LGHNA and CDR2 YSLEER come from the germline V gene. The V end lost 0 bases, the J end lost 2 bases, and 8 bases lay between the germline ends. CDR3 in amino acids: CASSQDRGAGANVLTF. The CDR3 DNA is TGCGCCAGCAGCCAAGACAGGGGAGCTGGGGCCAACGTCCTGACTTTC.

The chain uses TRBV7-9 and TRBJ1-2, with D perhaps matching TRBD1 (5 bases). The V end lost 4 bases, the J end lost 4 bases, and 10 bases lay between the germline ends. The germline V gene encodes CDR1 SEHNR and CDR2 FQNEAQ (reference sequence). The CDR3 sequence is 13 residues long. CDR3: CASSSLGVYGYTF. The CDR3 nucleotides are TGTGCCAGCAGCTCATTAGGGGTCTATGGCTACACCTTC. Full variable domain (remainder filled in from reference TRBV7-9 and TRBJ1-2): DTGVSQNPRHKITKRGQNVTFRCDPISEHNRLYWYRQTLGQGPEFLTYFQNEAQLEKSRLLSDRFSAERPKGSFSTLEIQRTEQGDSAMYLCASSSLGVYGYTFGSGTRLTVV.

The J gene is TRBJ1-1, the V gene TRBV6-5; D remains unclear. This CDR3 is 13 amino acids long. Trimming stripped 3 bases from V and 6 bases from J, with 11 bases between. Germline values: CDR1 MNHEY, CDR2 SVGAGI. CDR3 in DNA: TGTGCCAGCAGTTATACGACTCGCGCTGAAGCTTTCTTT. Translation gives CASSYTTRAEAFF.

This chain joins TRBV27 and TRBJ2-5, with a weak D call TRBD2 (6 bases). V was clipped by 5 bases and J by 2 bases, with 9 bases between them. The CDR3 is made up of 13 amino acids. Germline CDR1 reads MNHEY; CDR2 reads SMNVEV (reference sequence). The CDR3 is CASSMGLQETQYF. The CDR3 DNA reads TGTGCCAGCAGTATGGGACTTCAAGAGACCCAGTACTTC.

V is TRBV4-1 and J is TRBJ1-4; no firm D call. Germline V CDR1 and CDR2: MGHRA, YSYEKL. The CDR3 consists of 16 residues. V lost 1 base to trimming and J lost 8 bases, with 17 bases between them. The CDR3 is CASSQGFGSGKEKLFF. As DNA, the CDR3 is TGCGCCAGCAGCCAAGGGTTCGGGAGTGGGAAGGAAAAACTGTTTTTT.

Concerning this clone itself: Relative to the germline gene, one junction end is altered; a read error may explain this. The chain has TRBV29-1 and TRBJ2-7; 12 bases agree with TRBD2. There are 13 residues in the CDR3. Per the germline V gene, CDR1 is SQVTM and CDR2 is ANQGSEA. CDR3 protein: CSAELAGGYEQCF. The CDR3 DNA is TGCAGCGCAGAACTAGCGGGGGGCTACGAGCAGTGCTTC.

The chain is built from TRBV19 and TRBJ1-1; D is unclear. The ends were cut back, 6 bases at V and 5 bases at J, with 10 bases in the middle. The V gene's germline CDR1 is LNHDA and CDR2 SQIVND (reference sequence). This CDR3 comprises 12 residues. DNA of the CDR3: TGTGCCAGTAGAAGGACTGTAACTGAAGCTTTCTTT. This encodes CASRRTVTEAFF.